Listed here are 7 T cell receptor beta chains from one sample, sequenced in a study of regulatory T cells in long-lasting Graves disease. Building the TCR beta libraries relied on iRepertoire HTBI primers, and CDR3 regions underwent Arm-PCR. TCRdb analysed the multiplex PCR reads with MiXCR anew, one entry per CDR3 protein. The data contain 450,000 to 600,000 distinct CDR3 sequences, around 15% of them singletons. Specified time point: newly diagnosed GD, antithyroid drugs for less than 3 months. The authors made the TCR library using RNA they extracted from PBMCs. The sample was also linked to a second study, of T cells in Graves' hyperthyroidism and ophthalmopathy.

The specimen comprised peripheral blood mononuclear cells (PBMCs), sampled at new diagnosis, from a patient treated with antithyroid drugs. These receptors originate from a middle-aged man with Graves disease.

In this sample, this clonotype turned up many times. This chain uses TRBV20-1 with TRBJ2-5; weak D call: TRBD2 (7 bases). The CDR3 covers 12 residues. The germline gives CDR1 DFQATT, CDR2 SNEGSKA (reference sequence). V lost 4 bases, J lost 4 bases, and 10 bases lay in between. Written as DNA, the CDR3 is TGCAGTGCTAAAGGGGGGGGAGAGACCCAGTACTTC. This codes for CSAKGGGETQYF.

As regards this clonotype: With only one base between it and a far larger clone, this is likely a read error. The chain joins TRBV7-9 to TRBJ1-1; D ambiguous. Germline V gene sequence: CDR1 SEHNR, CDR2 FQNEAQ (reference sequence). The CDR3 covers 15 residues. CDR3 coding DNA: TGTGCCGGCAGCGCCTCCGGGCCCTCCTCTACTGAAGCTTTCTTT. Encoded protein: CAGSASGPSSTEAFF.

The sample holds many counts of this clonotype. The V call is TRBV25-1, the J call TRBJ2-3; D is undetermined. Per germline, CDR1 MGHDK and CDR2 SYGVNS. Between the trimmed V and J ends, which lost 1 base and 6 bases, there was a span of 14 bases. The CDR3 is 15 amino acids. The CDR3 DNA sequence: TGTGCCAGCAGTGAATCCGGTAAAATTCTTGATACGCAGTATTTT. Residues: CASSESGKILDTQYF.

This clonotype appeared a few times. The rearrangement links TRBV5-6 to TRBJ1-5; 8 bases agree with TRBD1. Germline CDR1 is SGHDT and CDR2 is YYEEEE. The CDR3 runs 15 residues. Losses at the gene ends were 2 bases for V and 4 bases for J; bases not matched to a gene: 5. In nucleotides, the CDR3 is TGTGCCAGCAGCTTACAGGGGGGGAATAATCAGCCCCAGCATTTT. It translates to CASSLQGGNNQPQHF.

This clonotype was observed many times. The chain couples TRBV12-3 or TRBV12-4 to TRBJ2-7; possibly TRBD2 for D (5 bases). The V end lost 7 bases, the J end lost 3 bases, and 22 bases lay between the germline ends. The CDR3 runs 16 residues. The CDR3 nucleotides read TGTGCCAGCACTCGAAGCGGTCTAGCCGGGAACTACGAGCAGTACTTC. As protein: CASTRSGLAGNYEQYF.

This clonotype was observed at least ten times. The V gene is TRBV18, the J gene TRBJ2-3, with a tentative D call TRBD1 (6 bases). V lost 2 bases and J 5 bases, leaving 14 bases between the germline ends. There are 15 residues in the CDR3. Germline V gives CDR1 KGHSH, CDR2 LQKENI. CDR3 nucleotide sequence: TGTGCCAGCTCACCAGTCAGGGGCATGGAAGATACGCAGTATTTT. Its protein product is CASSPVRGMEDTQYF.

The V gene is TRBV6-2 or TRBV6-3, the J gene TRBJ1-5; the D gene is possibly TRBD1 (5 bases). V dropped 4 bases and J dropped 6 bases, with 13 bases sitting between them. Per germline, CDR1 MNHEY and CDR2 SVGEGT. The CDR3 runs 14 residues. CDR3 in amino acids: CASSSSGDGQPQHF. The CDR3 DNA sequence: TGTGCCAGCAGTTCATCGGGGGATGGTCAGCCCCAGCATTTT.